The 14 T cell receptor beta chains below all came from one sample that was sequenced in a study of shared clonotypes between healthy human individuals. The repertoire was sequenced with immunoSEQ multiplex PCR; TCRdb's copy has only in-frame clones and lacks some. Of approximately 2.3 million clones listed, approximately 95% are singletons. The sequenced material came from naive CD4+ T cells from PBMCs. Described subset: CD45RA+ positively selected. These receptors were collected from a man aged 18 to 30 in good health. Some clones in this sample may be carry-over from other donors' samples.

This rearrangement joins TRBV19 to TRBJ1-5, with D unclear. With 9 bases removed from V and 4 bases from J, the gap between germline ends came to 16 bases. Germline CDR1 is LNHDA and CDR2 is SQIVND (reference sequence). The CDR3 sequence is 14 residues long. The CDR3 loop is CASSNRAPNQPQHF. In DNA, the CDR3 is TGTGCCAGCTCAAACCGGGCTCCAAATCAGCCCCAGCATTTT.

This chain uses TRBV5-1 with TRBJ2-7; D is perhaps TRBD1 or TRBD2 (5 bases each). The CDR3 is 14 amino acids. Germline V CDR1 and CDR2: SGHRS, YFSETQ. Trimming removed 6 bases at V and 4 bases at J, with 17 bases between. The CDR3 sequence is CASITGPTGYEQYF. In nucleotides, the CDR3 is TGCGCCAGCATCACGGGACCCACCGGGTACGAGCAGTACTTC. The whole variable domain, remainder taken from reference TRBV5-1 and TRBJ2-7, is KAGVTQTPRYLIKTRGQQVTLSCSPISGHRSVSWYQQTPGQGLQFLFEYFSETQRNKGNFPGRFSGRQFSNSRSEMNVSTLELGDSALYLCASITGPTGYEQYFGPGTRLTVT.

The chain employs TRBV7-2 and TRBJ2-2, with 10 bases aligning to TRBD2. The CDR3 is 17 amino acids. Germline values: CDR1 SGHTA, CDR2 FQGNSA. V dropped 5 bases and J dropped 4; count of bases not matched to a gene: 10. As DNA, the CDR3 is TGTGCCAGCAGCCGCTTCGGGGTAGCGGGAGGCACCGGGGAGCTGTTTTTT. Amino acid sequence: CASSRFGVAGGTGELFF.

J is TRBJ1-2 and V is TRBV14; D not certain. Deletions cut 0 bases from V and 4 bases from J, with 6 bases between. The CDR3 contains 13 residues. Germline CDR1 SGHDN, CDR2 FVKESK. The CDR3 nucleotides are TGTGCCAGCAGCCAAGAGTGGCTCTATGGCTACACCTTC. This sequence encodes CASSQEWLYGYTF.

V usage is TRBV11-2 and J usage is TRBJ2-7; 8 bases align to TRBD1. The CDR3 is 14 amino acids. CDR1 is SGHAT, CDR2 FQNNGV, per germline. With V trimmed by 5 bases and J by 6 bases, 9 bases remained unmatched. In nucleotides, the CDR3 is TGTGCCAGCAGCGCAATGACAGGGGAGATCGAGCAGTACTTC. As protein: CASSAMTGEIEQYF.

The chain has TRBV9 and TRBJ2-7, with D perhaps TRBD2 (6 bases). This CDR3 is 14 amino acids long. Germline V gene lookup returns CDR1 SGDLS and CDR2 YYNGEE. Trimming shortened V by 4 bases and J by 2 bases, and 13 bases separated the two germline ends. In DNA form, the CDR3 reads TGTGCCAGCAGCTTCCGGGACTTCCCCTACGAGCAGTACTTC. Translated, it gives CASSFRDFPYEQYF.

This rearrangement joins TRBV28 to TRBJ2-7; possible D gene TRBD1, 5 bases. V was shortened by 9 bases and J by 3 bases, with 15 bases between the two germline ends. Per germline, CDR1 MDHEN and CDR2 SYDVKM. The CDR3 extends over 13 amino acids. This CDR3 is CARPGKVGYEQYF. CDR3 nucleotides: TGTGCCAGACCAGGGAAGGTCGGCTACGAGCAGTACTTC.

The J gene is TRBJ2-1, the V gene TRBV10-3; TRBD2 aligns across 10 bases. Trimming at V came to 6 bases and at J to 2 bases, leaving 16 bases not matched to a gene. The CDR3 runs 19 residues. Germline V gene data show CDR1 as ENHRY and CDR2 as SYGVKD. DNA for the CDR3: TGTGCCATCAGGGGACGTAGACTAGCGGGTGACTTTGCCTACAATGAGCAGTTCTTC. Protein: CAIRGRRLAGDFAYNEQFF.

The chain couples TRBV28 to TRBJ1-2; D perhaps matches TRBD1 (5 bases). The CDR3 is made up of 18 amino acids. Trimming pared 4 bases from V and 5 bases from J, leaving 26 bases between. The germline CDR1 and CDR2 sequences are MDHEN and SYDVKM. In nucleotides, the CDR3 is TGTGCCAGCAGTTCCCCATCCGGACACGCGGGTCCTCCATATGGCTACACCTTC. It codes for CASSSPSGHAGPPYGYTF.

The rearrangement uses TRBV28 and TRBJ1-2; 7 bases align to TRBD1. Germline V CDR1 and CDR2: MDHEN, SYDVKM. The J segment lost 5 bases and the V segment lost 7 bases, leaving 25 bases of the junction unmatched. The CDR3 sequence is 19 residues long. The CDR3 region is CASTRALLASGQKNYGYTF. As DNA, the CDR3 is TGTGCCAGCACGCGCGCCCTATTAGCCTCGGGACAGAAGAATTATGGCTACACCTTC.

In regard to this clone: Additional DNA sequences in this sample encode the identical CDR3. The rearrangement joins TRBV18 to TRBJ1-5; D possibly corresponds to TRBD1 (5 bases). Trimming cost V 0 bases and J 1 base, with 10 bases left between them. Looked up from germline, CDR1 is KGHSH and CDR2 is LQKENI. The CDR3 is 16 residues long. CDR3 nucleotides: TGTGCCAGCTCACCACCGTCTGGGGCCAGCAATCAGCCCCAGCATTTT. Its translation: CASSPPSGASNQPQHF.

The J gene is TRBJ2-5, the V gene TRBV29-1; 7 nucleotides line up with TRBD1. The CDR3 consists of 15 residues. V shed 8 bases, J shed 5 bases, and the junction held 17 bases outside the gene matches. Germline CDR1 reads SQVTM; CDR2 reads ANQGSEA. CDR3 DNA: TGCAGCTCCACAGGGGAAAAGGGGGTTCGGGAGACCCAGTACTTC. It codes for CSSTGEKGVRETQYF. Supplemented by reference TRBV29-1 and TRBJ2-5, the full variable domain reads SAVISQKPSRDICQRGTSLTIQCQVDSQVTMMFWYRQQPGQSLTLIATANQGSEATYESGFVIDKFPISRPNLTFSTLTVSNMSPEDSSIYLCSSTGEKGVRETQYFGPGTRLLVL.

About this clone itself: Sequence at one end of the junction differs from germline and may be a read error. The chain combines TRBV5-4 with TRBJ2-5, with a weak D call TRBD2 (5 bases). This CDR3 has 15 residues. Germline V gene data show CDR1 as SGHNT and CDR2 as YYREEE (reference sequence). Here the CDR3 reads CACSLSAGSQETQYF. As DNA, the CDR3 is TGTGCCTGCAGCTTGTCGGCGGGTTCCCAAGAGACCCAGTACTTC.

V gene TRBV28 combines with J gene TRBJ2-1; D is undetermined. Germline V CDR1 and CDR2: MDHEN, SYDVKM. Trimming stripped 4 bases from V and 12 bases from J, with 16 bases between. This CDR3 is built from 13 residues. The CDR3 DNA follows: TGTGCCAGCAGTTCCAAAGTCCCTCCGGTGCAGTTCTTC. It encodes CASSSKVPPVQFF.